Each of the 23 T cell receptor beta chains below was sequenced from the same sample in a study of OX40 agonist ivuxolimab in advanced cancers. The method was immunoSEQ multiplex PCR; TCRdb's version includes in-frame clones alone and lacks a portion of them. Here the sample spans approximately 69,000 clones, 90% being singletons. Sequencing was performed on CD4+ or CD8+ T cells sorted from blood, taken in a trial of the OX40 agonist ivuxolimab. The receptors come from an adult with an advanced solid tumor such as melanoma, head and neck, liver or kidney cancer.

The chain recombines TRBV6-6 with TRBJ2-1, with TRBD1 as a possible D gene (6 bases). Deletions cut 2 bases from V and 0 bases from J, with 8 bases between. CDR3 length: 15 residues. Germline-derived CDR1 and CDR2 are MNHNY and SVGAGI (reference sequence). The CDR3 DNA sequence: TGTGCCAGCAGTTACGTAGGGGGCTCCTACAATGAGCAGTTCTTC. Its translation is CASSYVGGSYNEQFF.

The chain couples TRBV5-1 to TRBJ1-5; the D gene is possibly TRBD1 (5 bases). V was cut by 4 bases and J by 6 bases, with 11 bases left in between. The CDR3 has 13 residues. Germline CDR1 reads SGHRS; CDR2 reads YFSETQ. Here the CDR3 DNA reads TGCGCCAGCAGCAGGGAGGGGAGTCAGCCCCAGCATTTT. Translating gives CASSREGSQPQHF.

CDR3 in amino acids: CASSQEPENYEQYF. The CDR3, as DNA: TGCGCCAGCAGCCAAGAACCGGAAAACTACGAGCAGTACTTC. The J gene is TRBJ2-7, the V gene TRBV4-3, with unresolved D. The CDR3 extends over 14 amino acids. The ends were cut back, 0 bases at V and 3 bases at J, with 9 bases in the middle. The germline V gene encodes CDR1 LGHNA and CDR2 YSLEER.

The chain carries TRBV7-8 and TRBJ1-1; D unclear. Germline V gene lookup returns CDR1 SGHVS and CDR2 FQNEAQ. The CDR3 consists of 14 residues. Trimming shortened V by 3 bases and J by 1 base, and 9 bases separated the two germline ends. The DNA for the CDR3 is TGTGCCAGCAGCTTTCCTGTCCGGAACACTGAAGCTTTCTTT. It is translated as CASSFPVRNTEAFF.

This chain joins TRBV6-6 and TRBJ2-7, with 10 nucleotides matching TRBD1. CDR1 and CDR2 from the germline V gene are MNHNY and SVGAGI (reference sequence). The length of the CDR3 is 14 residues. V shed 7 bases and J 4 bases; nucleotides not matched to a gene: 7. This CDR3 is CASTRTGGFYEQYF. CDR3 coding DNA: TGTGCCAGCACCCGGACAGGGGGGTTTTACGAGCAGTACTTC.

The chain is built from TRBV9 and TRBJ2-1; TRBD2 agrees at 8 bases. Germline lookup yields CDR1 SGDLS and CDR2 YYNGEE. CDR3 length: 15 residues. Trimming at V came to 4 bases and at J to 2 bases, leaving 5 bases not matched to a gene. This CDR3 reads CASSFTSGTYNEQFF. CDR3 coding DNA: TGTGCCAGCAGCTTCACTAGCGGTACCTACAATGAGCAGTTCTTC.

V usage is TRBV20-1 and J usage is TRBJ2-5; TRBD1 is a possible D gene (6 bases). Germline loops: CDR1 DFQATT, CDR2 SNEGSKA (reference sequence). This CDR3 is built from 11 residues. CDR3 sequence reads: CSAQGLETQYF. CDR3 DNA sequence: TGCAGCGCGCAGGGGTTGGAGACCCAGTACTTC.

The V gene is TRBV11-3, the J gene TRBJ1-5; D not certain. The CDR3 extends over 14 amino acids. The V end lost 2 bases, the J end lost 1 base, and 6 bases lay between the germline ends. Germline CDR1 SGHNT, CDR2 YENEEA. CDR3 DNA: TGTGCCAGCAGCTTACTCAGAAGCAATCAGCCCCAGCATTTT. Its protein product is CASSLLRSNQPQHF.

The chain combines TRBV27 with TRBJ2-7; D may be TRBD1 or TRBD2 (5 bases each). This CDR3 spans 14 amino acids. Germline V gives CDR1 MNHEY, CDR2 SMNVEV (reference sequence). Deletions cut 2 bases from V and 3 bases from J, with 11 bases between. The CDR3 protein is CASSLVGDNYEQYF. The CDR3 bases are TGTGCCAGCAGTTTAGTGGGGGATAACTACGAGCAGTACTTC.

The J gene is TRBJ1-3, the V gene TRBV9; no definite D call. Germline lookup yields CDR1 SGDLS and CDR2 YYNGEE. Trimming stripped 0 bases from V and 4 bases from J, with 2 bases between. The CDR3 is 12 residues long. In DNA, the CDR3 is TGTGCCAGCAGCGTAGAGGGAAACACCATATATTTT. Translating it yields CASSVEGNTIYF.

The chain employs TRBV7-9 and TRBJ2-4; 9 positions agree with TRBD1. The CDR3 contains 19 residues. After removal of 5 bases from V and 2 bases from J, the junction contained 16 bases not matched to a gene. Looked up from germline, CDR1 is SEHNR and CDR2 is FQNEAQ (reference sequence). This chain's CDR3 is CASSPRLGTGSMSKNIQYF. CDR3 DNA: TGTGCCAGCAGCCCGCGCCTGGGGACAGGGTCGATGTCCAAAAACATTCAGTACTTC.

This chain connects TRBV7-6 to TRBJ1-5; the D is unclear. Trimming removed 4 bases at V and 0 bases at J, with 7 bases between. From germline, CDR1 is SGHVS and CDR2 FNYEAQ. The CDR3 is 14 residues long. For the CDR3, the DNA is TGTGCCAGCAGCTCGCACCATAGCAATCAGCCCCAGCATTTT. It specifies CASSSHHSNQPQHF. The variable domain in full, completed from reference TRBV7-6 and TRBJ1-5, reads GAGVSQSPRYKVTKRGQDVALRCDPISGHVSLYWYRQALGQGPEFLTYFNYEAQQDKSGLPNDRFSAERPEGSISTLTIQRTEQRDSAMYRCASSSHHSNQPQHFGDGTRLSIL.

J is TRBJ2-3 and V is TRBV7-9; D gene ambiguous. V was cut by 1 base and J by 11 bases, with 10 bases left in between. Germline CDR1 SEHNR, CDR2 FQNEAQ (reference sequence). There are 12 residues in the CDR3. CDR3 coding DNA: TGTGCCAGCAGCTTAGTATTGGCCGGGCAGTATTTT. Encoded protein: CASSLVLAGQYF.

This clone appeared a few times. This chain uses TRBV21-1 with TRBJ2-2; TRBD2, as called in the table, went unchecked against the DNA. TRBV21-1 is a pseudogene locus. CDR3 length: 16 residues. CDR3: CASSKEWREDTGELFF. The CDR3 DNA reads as TGTGCCAGCAGCAAAGAGTGGCGGGAGGACACCGGGGAGCTGTTTTTT.

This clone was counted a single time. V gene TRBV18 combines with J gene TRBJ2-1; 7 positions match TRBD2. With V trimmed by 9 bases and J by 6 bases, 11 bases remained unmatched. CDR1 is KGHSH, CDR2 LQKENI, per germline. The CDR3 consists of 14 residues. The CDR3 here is CASKRSGEVNEQFF. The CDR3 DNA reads TGTGCCAGTAAACGAAGCGGGGAGGTCAATGAGCAGTTCTTC.

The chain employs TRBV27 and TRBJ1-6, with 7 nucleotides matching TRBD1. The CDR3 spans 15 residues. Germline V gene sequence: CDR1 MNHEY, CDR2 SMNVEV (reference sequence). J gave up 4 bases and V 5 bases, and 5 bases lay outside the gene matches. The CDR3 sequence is CASSTGTVYNSPLHF. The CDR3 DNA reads TGTGCCAGCAGTACAGGGACAGTTTATAATTCACCCCTCCACTTT.

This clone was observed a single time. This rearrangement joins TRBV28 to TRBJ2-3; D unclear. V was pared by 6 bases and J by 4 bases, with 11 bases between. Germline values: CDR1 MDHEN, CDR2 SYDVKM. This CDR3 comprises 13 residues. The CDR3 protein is CASSPPLPDTQYF. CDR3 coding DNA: TGTGCCAGCAGCCCACCCCTACCAGATACGCAGTATTTT.

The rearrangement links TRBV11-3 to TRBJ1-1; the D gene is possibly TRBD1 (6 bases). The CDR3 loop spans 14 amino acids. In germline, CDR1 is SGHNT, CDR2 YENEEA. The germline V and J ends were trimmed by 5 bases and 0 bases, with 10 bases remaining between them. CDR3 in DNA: TGTGCCAGCAGCGTCGGACAGCTGAACACTGAAGCTTTCTTT. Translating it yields CASSVGQLNTEAFF.

The CDR3: CASLGAGPGTEAFF. In DNA, the CDR3 is TGTGCCAGTCTAGGGGCCGGGCCGGGGACTGAAGCTTTCTTT. The V call is TRBV28, the J call TRBJ1-1; D is perhaps TRBD1 (5 bases). Germline V lookup: CDR1 MDHEN, CDR2 SYDVKM. The CDR3 totals 14 residues. The V and J ends lost 9 bases and 5 bases respectively, with 19 bases between them.

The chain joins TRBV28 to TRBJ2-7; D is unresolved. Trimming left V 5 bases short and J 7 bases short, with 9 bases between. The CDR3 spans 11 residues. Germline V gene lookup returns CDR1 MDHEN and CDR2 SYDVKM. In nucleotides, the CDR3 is TGTGCCAGCAGTACCCGCCTAGAGCAGTACTTC. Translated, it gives CASSTRLEQYF.

CDR3 sequence: CASSLAGANSYNEQFF. The CDR3 DNA is TGTGCCAGTAGTTTAGCGGGAGCGAACTCCTACAATGAGCAGTTCTTC. J is TRBJ2-1 and V is TRBV19; 9 bases line up with TRBD2. V trimming: 5 bases; J trimming: 0 bases; junction bases outside the gene matches: 5. The CDR3 sequence is 16 residues long. Germline V lookup: CDR1 LNHDA, CDR2 SQIVND (reference sequence). The full variable domain, its missing parts supplied by reference TRBV19 and TRBJ2-1, is DGGITQSPKYLFRKEGQNVTLSCEQNLNHDAMYWYRQDPGQGLRLIYYSQIVNDFQKGDIAEGYSVSREKKESFPLTVTSAQKNPTAFYLCASSLAGANSYNEQFFGPGTRLTVL.

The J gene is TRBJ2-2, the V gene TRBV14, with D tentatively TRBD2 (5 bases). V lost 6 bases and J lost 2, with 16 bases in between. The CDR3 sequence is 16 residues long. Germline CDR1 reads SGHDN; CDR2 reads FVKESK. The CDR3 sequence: CASSRTPPSNTGELFF. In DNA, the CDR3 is TGTGCCAGCAGTAGGACTCCACCATCCAACACCGGGGAGCTGTTTTTT.

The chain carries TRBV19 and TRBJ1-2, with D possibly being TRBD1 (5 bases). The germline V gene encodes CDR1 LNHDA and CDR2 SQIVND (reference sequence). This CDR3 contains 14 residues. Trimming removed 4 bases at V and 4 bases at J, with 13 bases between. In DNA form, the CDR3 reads TGTGCCAGTAGTAGAACACAGGATTCCTATGGCTACACCTTC. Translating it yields CASSRTQDSYGYTF.